This T cell receptor beta chain was retrieved from a study of cytomegalovirus exposure and HLA in healthy donors. Study at large: Clustering assigned approximately 79% of the roughly 380 genotyped donors to the Caucasian-associated ancestry cluster.

In the case of this clone: Its antigen is not known.

Trimming shortened V by 1 base and J by 0 bases, and 12 bases separated the two germline ends. The CDR3 runs 16 residues. Germline CDR1 and CDR2: SNHLY and FYNNEI. PCR used 60 Vbeta primers and 13 Jbeta primers. The authors' processing: It was a later analysis that counted some 80 million unique TCR beta chains, of which 9.5 million to 14 million were shared. The protocol was immunoSEQ multiplex PCR, while the TCRdb copy is restricted to in-frame clones and leaves out a portion. That table is the source of V, J and clone size, and D and trimming were worked out from the DNA. The table records around 140,000 clones, around four fifths of them present only once. Points from the study as a whole: Available immune exposure information covered CMV serostatus only. It is likely that the observed cluster of highly shared sequence variants was a sequencing artifact.

This clonotype was obtained from a woman between 35 and 50 years old in good health and CMV-seronegative. The sample comprised PBMCs. The V gene is TRBV2, the J gene TRBJ1-2; D is possibly TRBD1 (5 bases). As DNA, the CDR3 is TGTGCCAGCAGTGAAGTGCAGGGTATAGCTAACTATGGCTACACCTTC. Its protein product is CASSEVQGIANYGYTF.